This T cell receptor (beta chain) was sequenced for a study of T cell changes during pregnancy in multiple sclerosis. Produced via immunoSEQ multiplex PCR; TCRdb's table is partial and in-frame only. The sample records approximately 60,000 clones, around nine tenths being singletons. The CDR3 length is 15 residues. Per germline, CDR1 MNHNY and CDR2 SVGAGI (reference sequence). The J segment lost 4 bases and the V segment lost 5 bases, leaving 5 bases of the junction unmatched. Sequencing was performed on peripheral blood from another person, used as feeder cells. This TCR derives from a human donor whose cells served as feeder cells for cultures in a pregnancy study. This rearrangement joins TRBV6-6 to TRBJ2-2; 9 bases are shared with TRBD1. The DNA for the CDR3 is TGTGCCAGCAGTAAGGGACAGGGTGTCACCGGGGAGCTGTTTTTT. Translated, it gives CASSKGQGVTGELFF.